This record looks at one T cell receptor (beta chain) sequence and its context. What it binds is not known. TCRdb's copy holds only in-frame clones and misses some; the assay was immunoSEQ multiplex PCR. Of around 69,000 clones detected, around 90% appear once; the ten largest clones hold 2%. These data belong to a study of a mutant IDH1 vaccine in newly diagnosed glioma. Time point: week 35, safety follow-up. Vaccination used 300 ug of mutant IDH1 20-mer peptide per dose, with topical imiquimod. The sample in question was PBMCs, obtained from a glioma patient whose treatment included an IDH1 peptide vaccine. This TCR derives from a man aged 25 to 40 with glioma.

CDR3 region: CASSLGLAGVGELFF. Written as DNA, the CDR3 is TGTGCCAGCAGTTTGGGACTAGCGGGAGTCGGGGAGCTGTTTTTT. The V and J genes are TRBV28 and TRBJ2-2; 14 nucleotides match TRBD2. The CDR3 has 15 amino acids. V lost 3 bases and J lost 7; bases outside the gene matches: 1. The germline gives CDR1 MDHEN, CDR2 SYDVKM. Looking up the rest from reference TRBV28 and TRBJ2-2 gives the full variable domain: DVKVTQSSRYLVKRTGEKVFLECVQDMDHENMFWYRQDPGLGLRLIYFSYDVKMKEKGDIPEGYSVSREKKERFSLILESASTNQTSMYLCASSLGLAGVGELFFGEGSRLTVL.